What follows are 13 T cell receptor beta chains derived from one specimen sequenced in a study of cytomegalovirus exposure and HLA in healthy donors. Both 60 Vbeta primers and 13 Jbeta primers went into the PCR. Generated by immunoSEQ multiplex PCR, the TCRdb table keeps only in-frame clones and is missing some. The top ten hold about 0.89% of the sample, which has about 170,000 clones, roughly four fifths seen once. What was sequenced was PBMCs. These receptors all stem from a girl aged 2 to 10 in good health and CMV-seropositive.

The J gene is TRBJ2-2, the V gene TRBV4-2; 9 nucleotides align to TRBD2. CDR3 length: 15 amino acids. Germline V gene data show CDR1 as LGHNA and CDR2 as YNFKEQ. The J segment lost 9 bases and the V segment lost 4 bases, leaving 9 bases of the junction unmatched. In DNA, the CDR3 is TGTGCCAGCAGCCCACCCGCGGGAGGGCCCAGGGAGCTGTTTTTT. Its protein is CASSPPAGGPRELFF.

The V and J genes are TRBV5-4 and TRBJ2-3; weak D call: TRBD2 (5 bases). V gave up 5 bases and J gave up 7 bases, with 11 bases separating them. Per the germline V gene, CDR1 is SGHNT and CDR2 is YYREEE (reference sequence). CDR3 length: 12 residues. CDR3 bases: TGTGCCAGCAGTCGGGATGGGAATACGCAGTATTTT. Translating it yields CASSRDGNTQYF.

In this sample, this clone turned up a few times. This sequence joins TRBV27 and TRBJ2-7; D is possibly TRBD2 (6 bases). V was pared by 1 base and J by 3 bases, with 13 bases between. In germline, CDR1 is MNHEY, CDR2 SMNVEV (reference sequence). This CDR3 is built from 15 residues. The CDR3 coding sequence is TGTGCCAGCAGTTTATTGTCCCAGGGAGGCTACGAGCAGTACTTC. Translated: CASSLLSQGGYEQYF.

The chain carries TRBV29-1 and TRBJ1-1, with 8 bases identical to TRBD1. V was pared by 7 bases and J by 5 bases, with 6 bases of the junction left unmatched. This CDR3 comprises 12 residues. Germline CDR1 is SQVTM and CDR2 is ANQGSEA. The DNA of the CDR3 is TGCAGCGCCTGGACAGGGCGAACTGAAGCTTTCTTT. Translated, it gives CSAWTGRTEAFF.

This rearrangement joins TRBV2 to TRBJ1-4; 8 nucleotides align to TRBD1. From germline, CDR1 is SNHLY and CDR2 FYNNEI. V shed 5 bases, J shed 11 bases, and the junction held 7 bases outside the gene matches. The CDR3 sequence is 13 residues long. This CDR3 reads CASSNRGAFKLFF. Written as DNA, the CDR3 is TGTGCCAGCAGTAACAGGGGGGCGTTTAAACTGTTTTTT. The variable domain in full, with the rest retrieved from reference TRBV2 and TRBJ1-4, is EPEVTQTPSHQVTQMGQEVILRCVPISNHLYFYWYRQILGQKVEFLVSFYNNEISEKSEIFDDQFSVERPDGSNFTLKIRSTKLEDSAMYFCASSNRGAFKLFFGSGTQLSVL.

The chain links TRBV5-4 to TRBJ2-3; D may be TRBD2 (6 bases). Trimming shortened V by 3 bases and J by 2 bases, and 13 bases separated the two germline ends. Germline V lookup: CDR1 SGHNT, CDR2 YYREEE (reference sequence). The CDR3 loop spans 15 amino acids. CDR3 coding DNA: TGTGCCAGCAGCTCCGGACTAAGCCCCACAGATACGCAGTATTTT. Its protein product is CASSSGLSPTDTQYF.

V is TRBV28 and J is TRBJ1-1, with 7 bases lining up with TRBD1. V shed 5 bases, J shed 5 bases, and the junction held 14 bases outside the gene matches. Per the germline V gene, CDR1 is MDHEN and CDR2 is SYDVKM. This CDR3 has 16 residues. CDR3 in amino acids: CASSPSTGSFWTEAFF. Here the CDR3 DNA reads TGTGCCAGCAGTCCCTCGACAGGGTCCTTTTGGACTGAAGCTTTCTTT.

This clone was counted a single time. This chain uses TRBV7-9 with TRBJ2-5; 9 nucleotides agree with TRBD2. This CDR3 is built from 16 residues. The V gene end was trimmed by 5 bases and the J gene end by 4 bases; junction bases not matched to a gene: 11. Germline CDR1 SEHNR, CDR2 FQNEAQ (reference sequence). In nucleotides, the CDR3 is TGTGCCAGCAGCCTAACTAGCGGGTCGGGGGGAGAGACCCAGTACTTC. Protein product: CASSLTSGSGGETQYF.

V usage is TRBV28 and J usage is TRBJ1-2; no clear D gene. The V end lost 9 bases, the J end lost 5 bases, and 13 bases lay between the germline ends. CDR3 length: 12 residues. Looked up from germline, CDR1 is MDHEN and CDR2 is SYDVKM. CDR3: CASYMSNYGYTF. The CDR3 DNA is TGTGCCAGTTACATGTCGAATTATGGCTACACCTTC.

This rearrangement joins TRBV7-8 to TRBJ2-7; maybe TRBD2 (6 bases). Germline assignment: CDR1 SGHVS and CDR2 FQNEAQ. The CDR3 loop spans 15 amino acids. V was cut by 7 bases and J by 1 base, with 17 bases left in between. The CDR3 here is CASTLGGSGSYEQYF. The DNA of the CDR3 is TGTGCCAGCACCCTGGGGGGTAGCGGATCCTACGAGCAGTACTTC.

This clone was recorded once. CDR3 in amino acids: CASSVRPGETQYF. The CDR3, as DNA: TGTGCCAGCAGCGTAAGACCGGGAGAGACCCAGTACTTC. The rearrangement links TRBV9 to TRBJ2-5; D gene uncertain. Deletions cut 1 base from V and 4 bases from J, with 8 bases between. The CDR3 is 13 residues long. The germline V gene has CDR1 SGDLS and CDR2 YYNGEE.

V gene TRBV7-9 combines with J gene TRBJ1-2, with unresolved D. V was cut by 2 bases and J by 2 bases, with 18 bases left in between. The CDR3 sequence is 17 residues long. Germline lookup yields CDR1 SEHNR and CDR2 FQNEAQ (reference sequence). CDR3 sequence: CASSLFGSYIPNYGYTF. CDR3 bases: TGTGCCAGCAGCTTATTTGGGAGCTATATACCCAACTATGGCTACACCTTC.

The rearrangement joins TRBV5-1 to TRBJ2-1; TRBD2 matches 8 bases. CDR1 SGHRS and CDR2 YFSETQ come from the germline V gene. The CDR3 loop spans 15 amino acids. V gave up 0 bases and J gave up 15 bases; unmatched junction bases: 14. CDR3 coding DNA: TGCGCCAGCAGCTTGGCCTCGAGCGGGAGTAAGTCGTGGTTCTTC. Protein sequence: CASSLASSGSKSWFF.